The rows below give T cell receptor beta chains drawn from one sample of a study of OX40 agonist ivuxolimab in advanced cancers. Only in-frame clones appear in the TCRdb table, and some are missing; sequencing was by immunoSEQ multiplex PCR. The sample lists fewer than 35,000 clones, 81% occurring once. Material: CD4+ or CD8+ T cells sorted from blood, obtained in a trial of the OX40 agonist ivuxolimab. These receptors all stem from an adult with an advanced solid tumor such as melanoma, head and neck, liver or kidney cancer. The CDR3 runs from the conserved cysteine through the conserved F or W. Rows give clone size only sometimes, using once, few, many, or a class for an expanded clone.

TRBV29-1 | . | CSVVGTLYGYTF
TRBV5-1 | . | CASSLPAANTEAFF
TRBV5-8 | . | CASSFGQGAWPLFF
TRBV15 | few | CATRGWDTGELFF
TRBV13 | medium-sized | CASSRLGERYEQYF
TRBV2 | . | CASRGGQAYEQYF
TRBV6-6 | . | CASSYSGGSWNTEAFF
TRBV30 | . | CAWTSFPGQGGGEKLFF
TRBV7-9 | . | CASKGQGAISYTDTQYF
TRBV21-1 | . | CASSKAFSRPQETQYF
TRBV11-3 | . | CASSLDKPDCSYEQYF
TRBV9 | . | CASSTGPSGANVLTF
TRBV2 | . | CATSTGTYEQYF
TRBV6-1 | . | CASSEAQWGGYSNQPQHF
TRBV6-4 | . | CASSKDRGPADTQYF
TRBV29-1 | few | CSVEGQSGANVLTF
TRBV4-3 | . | CASSRLAGEEQFF
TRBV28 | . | CASSFGTTYEQYF
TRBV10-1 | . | CASSDIFTGELFF
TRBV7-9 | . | CASSLRYSPGVSYEQYF
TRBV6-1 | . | CASSATSNLYNEQFF
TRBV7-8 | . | CASSEDRVRNQPQHF
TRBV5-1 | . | CASSLWSSSSGSEADTQYF
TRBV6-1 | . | CASSVQARRAFF
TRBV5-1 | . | CASSQGGPYEQYF
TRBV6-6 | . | CASRGEGNTIYF
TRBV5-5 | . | CASSLMGSGPQETQYF
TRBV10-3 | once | CAISNSGGLAEAFF
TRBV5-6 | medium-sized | CASSVSKGPSNQPQHF
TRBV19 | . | CASRAQGSPLHF
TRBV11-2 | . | CASSLDRGDEQFF
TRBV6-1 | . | CASSVQGGTEAFF
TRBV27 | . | CASSPLAGYGTDTQYF
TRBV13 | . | CASSLVAGGSGGYTF
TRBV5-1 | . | CASSSQTSGGVYEQFF
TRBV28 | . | CASSPGGSNQPQHF
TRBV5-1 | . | CASRILAGNHLAKNIQYF
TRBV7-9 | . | CASSLWDSNQPQHF
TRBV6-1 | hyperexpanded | CASRRQGSQPQHF
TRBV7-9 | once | CASSLEAGGYGYTF
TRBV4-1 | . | CASSPGLAGGMETQYF
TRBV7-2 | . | CASGLLPGTGAGNTIYF